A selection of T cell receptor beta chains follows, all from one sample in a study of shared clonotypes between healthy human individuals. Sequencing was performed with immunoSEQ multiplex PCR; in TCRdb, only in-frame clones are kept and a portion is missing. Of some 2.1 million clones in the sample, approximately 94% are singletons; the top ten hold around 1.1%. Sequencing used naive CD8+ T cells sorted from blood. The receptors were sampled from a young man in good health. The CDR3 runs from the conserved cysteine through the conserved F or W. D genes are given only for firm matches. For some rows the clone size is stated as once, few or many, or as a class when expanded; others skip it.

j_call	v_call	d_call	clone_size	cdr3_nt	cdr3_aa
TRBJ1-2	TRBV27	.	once	TGTGCCAGCAGTTATGGGGGAGCTAACTATGGCTACACCTTC	CASSYGGANYGYTF
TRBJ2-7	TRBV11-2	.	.	TGTGCCAGCAGTTTCAGCTACGGGTCCTACGAGCAGTACTTC	CASSFSYGSYEQYF
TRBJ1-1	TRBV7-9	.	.	TGTGCCAGCAGCCCCCCCGACAGAAACACTGAAGCTTTCTTT	CASSPPDRNTEAFF
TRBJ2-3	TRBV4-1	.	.	TGCGCCAGCAGCCTGACTTGGGATTTAGGGACAGATACGCAGTATTTT	CASSLTWDLGTDTQYF
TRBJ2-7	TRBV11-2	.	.	TGTGCCAGCAGCTTCGGGACACTAACCTACGAGCAGTACTTC	CASSFGTLTYEQYF
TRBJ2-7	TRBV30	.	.	TGTGCCTGGGCGGAACTGGACCACTCCTACGAGCAGTACTTC	CAWAELDHSYEQYF
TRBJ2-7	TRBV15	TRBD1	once	TGTGCCACCAGCAGAGAGGGGACAGGGACCCACGAGCAGTACTTC	CATSREGTGTHEQYF
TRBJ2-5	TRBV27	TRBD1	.	TGTGCCAGCAGTTCGGGACAGGGTAGAGAGACCCAGTACTTC	CASSSGQGRETQYF
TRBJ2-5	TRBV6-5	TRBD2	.	TGTGCCAGCAGCGGGACTAGCGGTTGGCTAGAGACCCAGTACTTC	CASSGTSGWLETQYF
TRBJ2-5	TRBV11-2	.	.	TGTGCCAGCAGCTTATTGGAGACCCAGTACTTC	CASSLLETQYF
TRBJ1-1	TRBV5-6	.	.	TGTGCCAGCAGCGCGGACGGGTTGGGGGACACTGAAGCTTTCTTT	CASSADGLGDTEAFF
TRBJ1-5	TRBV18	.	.	TGTGCCAGCTCACCTCGCCCGAGCGGCAATCAGCCCCAGCATTTT	CASSPRPSGNQPQHF
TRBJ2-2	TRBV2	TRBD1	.	TGTGCCAGCAGGGGACAGGGGTTGGGTTCCGGGGAGCTGTTTTTT	CASRGQGLGSGELFF
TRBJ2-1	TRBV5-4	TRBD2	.	TGTGCCAGCAGCTCACTACTAGCGGGGGACAATGAGCAGTTCTTC	CASSSLLAGDNEQFF
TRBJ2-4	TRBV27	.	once	TGTGCCAGCAGTTCCGGGCTCGGTTTAGACATTCAGTACTTC	CASSSGLGLDIQYF
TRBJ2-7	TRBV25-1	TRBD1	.	TGTGCCACGCGGACAGGAAACTACGAGCAGTACTTC	CATRTGNYEQYF
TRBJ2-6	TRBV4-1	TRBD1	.	TGCGCCAGCAGCCAGGACAGGGACTCTGGGGCCAACGTCCTGACTTTC	CASSQDRDSGANVLTF
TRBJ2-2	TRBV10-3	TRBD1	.	TGTGCCACGACCCCCTCGGACAGGGGGAACACCGGGGAGCTGTTTTTT	CATTPSDRGNTGELFF
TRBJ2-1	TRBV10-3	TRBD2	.	TGTGCCATCAGCGGAACACTAGCGGGAGGGGAGAATGAGCAGTTCTTC	CAISGTLAGGENEQFF
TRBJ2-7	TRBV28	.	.	TGTGCCAGCAGTTTAGCAGGGGACGAGCAGTACTTC	CASSLAGDEQYF
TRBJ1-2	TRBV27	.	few	TGTGCCAGCAGTTCCGGCGGTGGCTACACCTTC	CASSSGGGYTF
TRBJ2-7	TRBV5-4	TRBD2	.	TGTGCCGGCAGCGGGGGGGCCGGCGAGCAGTACTTC	CAGSGGAGEQYF
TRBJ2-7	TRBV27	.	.	TGTGCCAGCAGTCAAGGCCTTGTGTACGAGCAGTACTTC	CASSQGLVYEQYF